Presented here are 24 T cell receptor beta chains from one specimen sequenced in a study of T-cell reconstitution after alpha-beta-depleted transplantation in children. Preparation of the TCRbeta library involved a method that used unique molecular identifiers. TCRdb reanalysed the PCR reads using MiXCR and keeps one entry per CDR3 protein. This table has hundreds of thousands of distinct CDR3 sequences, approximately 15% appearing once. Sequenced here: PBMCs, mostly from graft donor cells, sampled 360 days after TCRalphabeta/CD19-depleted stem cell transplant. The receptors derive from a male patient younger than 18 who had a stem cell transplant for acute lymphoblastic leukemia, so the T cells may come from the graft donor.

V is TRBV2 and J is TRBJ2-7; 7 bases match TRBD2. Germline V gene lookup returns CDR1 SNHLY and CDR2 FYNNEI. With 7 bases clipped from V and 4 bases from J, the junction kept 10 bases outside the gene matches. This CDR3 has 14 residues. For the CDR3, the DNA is TGTGCCAGCATAGAGACTAGCTCATTATACGAGCAGTACTTC. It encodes CASIETSSLYEQYF. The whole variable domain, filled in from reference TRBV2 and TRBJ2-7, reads EPEVTQTPSHQVTQMGQEVILRCVPISNHLYFYWYRQILGQKVEFLVSFYNNEISEKSEIFDDQFSVERPDGSNFTLKIRSTKLEDSAMYFCASIETSSLYEQYFGPGTRLTVT.

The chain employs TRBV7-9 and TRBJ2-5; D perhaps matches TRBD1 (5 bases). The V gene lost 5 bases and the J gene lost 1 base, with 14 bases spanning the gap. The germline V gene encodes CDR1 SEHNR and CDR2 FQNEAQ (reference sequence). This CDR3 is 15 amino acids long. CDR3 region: CASSPRGAVQETQYF. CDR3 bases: TGTGCCAGCAGCCCAAGGGGCGCGGTCCAAGAGACCCAGTACTTC.

The CDR3 DNA reads as TGTGCCAGTAGTATCCAGGGCCCAGCCGCAGATACGCAGTATTTT. This translates into CASSIQGPAADTQYF. V gene TRBV19 combines with J gene TRBJ2-3, with D perhaps TRBD1 (5 bases). The ends were cut back, 3 bases at V and 4 bases at J, with 14 bases in the middle. Germline V CDR1 and CDR2: LNHDA, SQIVND (reference sequence). The CDR3 is 15 residues long. Using reference TRBV19 and TRBJ2-3 for the parts outside the CDR3, the full variable domain is DGGITQSPKYLFRKEGQNVTLSCEQNLNHDAMYWYRQDPGQGLRLIYYSQIVNDFQKGDIAEGYSVSREKKESFPLTVTSAQKNPTAFYLCASSIQGPAADTQYFGPGTRLTVL.

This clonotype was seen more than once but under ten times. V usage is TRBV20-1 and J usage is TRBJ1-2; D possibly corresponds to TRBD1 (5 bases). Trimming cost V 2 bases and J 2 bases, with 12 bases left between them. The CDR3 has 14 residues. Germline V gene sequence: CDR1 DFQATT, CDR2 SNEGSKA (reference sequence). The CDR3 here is CSARSFDRNYGYTF. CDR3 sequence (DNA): TGCAGTGCTAGATCCTTTGACAGAAACTATGGCTACACCTTC.

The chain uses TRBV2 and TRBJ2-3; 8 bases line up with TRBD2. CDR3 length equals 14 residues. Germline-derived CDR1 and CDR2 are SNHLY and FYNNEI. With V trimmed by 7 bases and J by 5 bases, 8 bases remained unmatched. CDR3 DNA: TGTGCCAGCACCTCGGGACTAGTGGTAGATACGCAGTATTTT. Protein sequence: CASTSGLVVDTQYF.

The CDR3 DNA follows: TGTGCCACCAGCAGAGAACCAGCGGGGGACTCTACCTACGAGCAGTACTTC. This encodes CATSREPAGDSTYEQYF. V usage is TRBV15 and J usage is TRBJ2-7; 8 bases are a match to TRBD2. V shed 0 bases, J shed 2 bases, and the junction held 9 bases outside the gene matches. CDR1 and CDR2 from the germline V gene are LNHNV and YYDKDF (reference sequence). There are 17 residues in the CDR3.

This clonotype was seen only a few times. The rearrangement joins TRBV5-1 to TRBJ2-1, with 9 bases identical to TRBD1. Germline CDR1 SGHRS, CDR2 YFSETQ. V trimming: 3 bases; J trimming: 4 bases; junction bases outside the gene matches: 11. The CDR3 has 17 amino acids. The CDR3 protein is CASSSYGPGTGYNEQFF. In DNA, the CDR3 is TGCGCCAGCAGCTCGTATGGCCCGGGGACAGGGTACAATGAGCAGTTCTTC.

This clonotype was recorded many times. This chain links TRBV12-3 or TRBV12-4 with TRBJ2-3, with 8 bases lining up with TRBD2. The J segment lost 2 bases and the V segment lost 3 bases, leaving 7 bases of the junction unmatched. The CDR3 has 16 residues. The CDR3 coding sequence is TGTGCCAGCAGTTTTCTAGCGGGCCTACCCACAGATACGCAGTATTTT. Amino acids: CASSFLAGLPTDTQYF.

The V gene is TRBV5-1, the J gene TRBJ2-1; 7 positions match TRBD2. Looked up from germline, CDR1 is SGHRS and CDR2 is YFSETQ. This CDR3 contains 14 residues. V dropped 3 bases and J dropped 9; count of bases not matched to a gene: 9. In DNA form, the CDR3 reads TGCGCCAGCAGCTCGGGAGGTAGCAGTGGTGAGCAGTTCTTC. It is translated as CASSSGGSSGEQFF.

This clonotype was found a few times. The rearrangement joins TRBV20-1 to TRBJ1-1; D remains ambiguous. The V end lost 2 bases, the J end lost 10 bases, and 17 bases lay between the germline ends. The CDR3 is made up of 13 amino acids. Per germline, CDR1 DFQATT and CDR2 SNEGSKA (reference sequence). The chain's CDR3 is CSARRGLGTTAFF. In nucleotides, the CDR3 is TGCAGTGCTAGACGAGGCCTCGGAACAACAGCTTTCTTT.

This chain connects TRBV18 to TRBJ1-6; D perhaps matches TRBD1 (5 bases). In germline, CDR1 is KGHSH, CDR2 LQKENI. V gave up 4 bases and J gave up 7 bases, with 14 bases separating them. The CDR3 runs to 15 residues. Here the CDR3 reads CASSRTGTENSPLHF. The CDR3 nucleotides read TGTGCCAGCTCACGGACCGGGACGGAGAATTCACCCCTCCACTTT.

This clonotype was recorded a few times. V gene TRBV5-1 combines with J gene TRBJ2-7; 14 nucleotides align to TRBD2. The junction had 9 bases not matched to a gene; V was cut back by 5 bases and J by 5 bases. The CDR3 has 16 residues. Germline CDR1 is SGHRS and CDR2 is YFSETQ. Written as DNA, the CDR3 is TGCGCCAGCAGACAGAGGACTAGCGGGAGGTCCCACGAGCAGTACTTC. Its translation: CASRQRTSGRSHEQYF.

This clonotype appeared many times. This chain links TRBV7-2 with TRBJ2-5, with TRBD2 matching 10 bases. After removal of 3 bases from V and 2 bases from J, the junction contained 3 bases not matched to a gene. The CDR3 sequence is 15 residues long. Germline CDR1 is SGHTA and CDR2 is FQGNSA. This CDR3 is CASSFTSGIQETQYF. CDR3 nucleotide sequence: TGTGCCAGCAGCTTTACTAGCGGGATTCAAGAGACCCAGTACTTC.

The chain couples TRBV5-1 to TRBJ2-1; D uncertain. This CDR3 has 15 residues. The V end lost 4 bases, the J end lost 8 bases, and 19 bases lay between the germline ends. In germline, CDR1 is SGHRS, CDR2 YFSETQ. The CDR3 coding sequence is TGCGCCAGCAGCCTCCAGTGGGTTCCGGTCGATGAGCAGTTCTTC. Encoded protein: CASSLQWVPVDEQFF.

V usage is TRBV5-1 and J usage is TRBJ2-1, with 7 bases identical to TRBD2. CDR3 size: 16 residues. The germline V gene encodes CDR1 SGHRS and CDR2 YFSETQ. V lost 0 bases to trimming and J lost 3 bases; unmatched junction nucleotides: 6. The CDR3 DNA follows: TGCGCCAGCAGCTTGGGGGGCGGGAGTAACTACAATGAGCAGTTCTTC. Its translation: CASSLGGGSNYNEQFF.

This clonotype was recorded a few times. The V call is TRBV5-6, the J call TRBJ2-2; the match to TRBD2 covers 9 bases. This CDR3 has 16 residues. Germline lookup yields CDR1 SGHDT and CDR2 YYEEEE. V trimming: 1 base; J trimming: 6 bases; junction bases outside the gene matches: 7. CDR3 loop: CASSLLAGGKAGELFF. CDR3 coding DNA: TGTGCCAGCAGCTTGCTCGCGGGAGGGAAGGCCGGGGAGCTGTTTTTT.

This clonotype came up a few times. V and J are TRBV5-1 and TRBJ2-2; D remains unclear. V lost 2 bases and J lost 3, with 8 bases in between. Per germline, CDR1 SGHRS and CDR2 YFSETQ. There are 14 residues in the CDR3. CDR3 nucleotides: TGCGCCAGCAGCTTTGGGATGGACACCGGGGAGCTGTTTTTT. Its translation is CASSFGMDTGELFF.

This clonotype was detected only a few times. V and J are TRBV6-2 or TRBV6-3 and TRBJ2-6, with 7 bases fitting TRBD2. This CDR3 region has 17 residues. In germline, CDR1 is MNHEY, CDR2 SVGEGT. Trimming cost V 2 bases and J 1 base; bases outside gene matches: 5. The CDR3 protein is CASSYLGGVSGANVLTF. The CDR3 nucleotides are TGTGCCAGCAGTTACCTGGGGGGGGTATCTGGGGCCAACGTCCTGACTTTC.

The chain's CDR3 is CSVETGSYNYGYTF. CDR3 sequence (DNA): TGCAGCGTTGAAACAGGTAGCTATAACTATGGCTACACCTTC. The chain couples TRBV29-1 to TRBJ1-2; a weak D match, TRBD1 (5 bases). CDR3 size: 14 residues. Per germline, CDR1 SQVTM and CDR2 ANQGSEA. V dropped 2 bases and J dropped 1 base, with 11 bases sitting between them.

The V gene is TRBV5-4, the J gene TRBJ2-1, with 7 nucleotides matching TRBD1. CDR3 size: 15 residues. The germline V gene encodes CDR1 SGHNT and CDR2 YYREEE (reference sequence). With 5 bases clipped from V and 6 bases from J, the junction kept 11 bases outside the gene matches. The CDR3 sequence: CASRNPSQGINEQFF. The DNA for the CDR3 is TGTGCCAGCAGAAACCCCTCACAGGGGATCAATGAGCAGTTCTTC.

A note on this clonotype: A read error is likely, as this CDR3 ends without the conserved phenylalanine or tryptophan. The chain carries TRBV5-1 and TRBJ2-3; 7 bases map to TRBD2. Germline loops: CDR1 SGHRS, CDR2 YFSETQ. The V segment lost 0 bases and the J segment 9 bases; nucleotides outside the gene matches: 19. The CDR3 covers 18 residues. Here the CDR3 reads CASSLGTLVGRTRETQYY. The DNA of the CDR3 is TGCGCCAGCAGCTTGGGGACCCTAGTCGGGAGGACTCGTGAAACGCAGTATTAT.

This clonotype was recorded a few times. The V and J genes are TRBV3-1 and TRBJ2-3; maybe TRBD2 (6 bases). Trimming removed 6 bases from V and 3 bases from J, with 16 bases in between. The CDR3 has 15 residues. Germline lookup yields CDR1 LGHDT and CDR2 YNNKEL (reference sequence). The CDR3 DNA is TGTGCCAGCAGGGCGTTTGGAGGGACTACAGATACGCAGTATTTT. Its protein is CASRAFGGTTDTQYF.

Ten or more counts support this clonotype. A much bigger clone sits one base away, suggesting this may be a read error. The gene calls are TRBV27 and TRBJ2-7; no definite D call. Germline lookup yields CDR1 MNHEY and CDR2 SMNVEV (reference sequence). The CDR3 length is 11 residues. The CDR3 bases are TGCGCCAGCAGCTGGGGCTACGAGCAGTACTTC. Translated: CASSWGYEQYF.

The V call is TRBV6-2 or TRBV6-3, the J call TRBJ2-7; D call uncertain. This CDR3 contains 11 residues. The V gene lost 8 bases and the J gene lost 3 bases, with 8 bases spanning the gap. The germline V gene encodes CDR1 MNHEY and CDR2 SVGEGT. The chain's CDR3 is CASRRFYEQYF. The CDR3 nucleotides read TGTGCCAGCCGAAGATTCTACGAGCAGTACTTC.